A selection of T cell receptor beta chains follows, all from one sample in a study of cytomegalovirus exposure and HLA in healthy donors. Profiling relied on immunoSEQ multiplex PCR, and the TCRdb table lists in-frame clones only, not all of them. The sample includes 97,000 or so clones, less than 9.5% of them seen just once. Sample: PBMCs. Source of these receptors: a man between 45 and 60 years old in good health and CMV-seropositive. The CDR3 runs from the conserved cysteine through the conserved F or W. The D gene is left open where the match is weak. Clone size appears in some rows only: once, few, many, or a class for an expanded clone.

-	TRBV7-9	few	TRBJ2-7	12	CASSFTGYEQYF	TGTGCCAGCAGCTTCACAGGCTACGAGCAGTACTTC
-	TRBV25-1	few	TRBJ1-2	15	CASSPRAGTNYGYTF	TGTGCCAGCAGTCCCCGGGCAGGGACTAACTATGGCTACACCTTC
-	TRBV11-2	few	TRBJ1-4	14	CASSTTSSHEKLFF	TGTGCCAGCAGCACTACCTCTTCCCATGAAAAACTGTTTTTT
TRBD1	TRBV19	-	TRBJ1-1	14	CASSSTGVNTEAFF	TGTGCCAGTAGTAGTACAGGGGTGAACACTGAAGCTTTCTTT
-	TRBV28	few	TRBJ1-6	15	CASSFASSYNSPLHF	TGTGCCAGCAGTTTCGCCAGCTCCTATAATTCACCCCTCCACTTT
TRBD2	TRBV6-5	few	TRBJ2-1	15	CASSPYLAGANEQFF	TGTGCCAGCAGTCCCTATCTAGCGGGAGCCAATGAGCAGTTCTTC
-	TRBV6-1	few	TRBJ2-5	12	CASSLAGETQYF	TGTGCCAGCAGCCTAGCAGGCGAGACCCAGTACTTC
-	TRBV29-1	many	TRBJ1-1	14	CSVERTGLNTEAFF	TGCAGCGTTGAACGTACAGGGTTGAACACTGAAGCTTTCTTT
-	TRBV6-1	-	TRBJ2-7	15	CASSEVSAGSYEQYF	TGTGCCAGCAGTGAAGTGTCGGCAGGCTCCTACGAGCAGTACTTC
TRBD2	TRBV28	few	TRBJ2-1	18	CASSLITRLLAGVEEQFF	TGTGCCAGCAGTTTAATAACTAGACTACTAGCGGGAGTCGAAGAGCAGTTCTTC
TRBD1	TRBV6-6	few	TRBJ1-1	13	CASSRGTVIQAFF	TGTGCCAGCAGTCGGGGGACAGTCATTCAAGCTTTCTTT
TRBD2	TRBV6-5	once	TRBJ2-1	13	CAAAGTSLNEQFF	TGTGCCGCAGCCGGGACTAGCCTCAATGAGCAGTTCTTC
-	TRBV18	many	TRBJ2-7	14	CASSPGESSYEQYF	TGTGCCAGCTCACCCGGGGAGAGCTCCTACGAGCAGTACTTC
TRBD2	TRBV7-2	-	TRBJ2-7	14	CASSAGLAAYEQYF	TGTGCCAGCAGCGCTGGACTAGCGGCCTACGAGCAGTACTTC
TRBD2	TRBV28	few	TRBJ2-1	15	CASSPASGSYNEQFF	TGTGCCAGCAGTCCTGCTAGCGGCTCCTACAATGAGCAGTTCTTC
TRBD1	TRBV5-1	-	TRBJ1-2	14	CASSSGDRNYGYTF	TGCGCCAGCAGCTCCGGGGACAGAAACTATGGCTACACCTTC
TRBD2	TRBV6-1	few	TRBJ2-7	15	CASSEGRGGNYEQYF	TGTGCCAGCAGTGAAGGGCGGGGGGGCAACTACGAGCAGTACTTC
-	TRBV11-1	-	TRBJ2-3	12	CASSNRWDTQYF	TGTGCCAGCAGCAACAGATGGGATACGCAGTATTTT
-	TRBV25-1	few	TRBJ1-4	14	CASSEITGSEKLFF	TGTGCCAGCAGTGAGATCACAGGGAGTGAAAAACTGTTTTTT
TRBD2	TRBV30	few	TRBJ2-7	16	CAWSVLAGGLVDEQYF	TGTGCCTGGAGTGTACTAGCGGGAGGGCTCGTCGACGAGCAGTACTTC
TRBD1	TRBV15	-	TRBJ1-5	16	CATSERTGAVNQPQHF	TGTGCCACCAGTGAGCGGACAGGGGCTGTTAATCAGCCCCAGCATTTT
-	TRBV2	few	TRBJ2-7	11	CASTAVGEQYF	TGTGCCAGCACTGCGGTTGGCGAGCAGTACTTC
TRBD1	TRBV11-2	-	TRBJ1-4	15	CASSLDRRTGQQLFF	TGTGCCAGCAGCTTAGATCGGAGGACAGGGCAACAACTGTTTTTT
TRBD2	TRBV27	-	TRBJ2-1	18	CASSLFGTSGSSSHEQFF	TGTGCCAGCAGCCTATTCGGGACTAGCGGGAGCAGTTCCCATGAGCAGTTCTTC